The sample holds a few counts of the clone carrying this T cell receptor beta chain. The data derive from a study of cytomegalovirus exposure and HLA in healthy donors. Researchers ran the PCR with 60 Vbeta and 13 Jbeta primers. Profiled with immunoSEQ multiplex PCR; TCRdb holds only in-frame clones, not every one. The sample lists roughly 180,000 clones, under 9.5% seen once, with over 1% in the top ten. The CDR3 length is 18 residues. Trimming shortened V by 0 bases and J by 0 bases, and 16 bases separated the two germline ends. Germline V gives CDR1 MGHRA, CDR2 YSYEKL. The clonotype originates from a woman in her twenties or thirties in good health and CMV-seropositive. The chain links TRBV4-1 to TRBJ2-3; D perhaps matches TRBD1 (5 bases). The sample taken for sequencing was PBMCs. In DNA, the CDR3 is TGCGCCAGCAGCCAAGATCGGATTCGGCAGGGTAGCACAGATACGCAGTATTTT. Its translation: CASSQDRIRQGSTDTQYF.